The following is a T cell receptor beta chain sequence with its context. This entry is derived from a study of shared clonotypes between healthy human individuals. Study-wide background: Researchers assigned three CD4 naive, three CD4 memory, two CD8 naive and one CD8 memory plate to each donor.

Genomic DNA of every subset was divided equally among multiple immunoSEQ plates. Per the original data handling: There were no quality scores in the junction-only immunoSEQ sequences, so filtering differed. Only in-frame clones appear in the TCRdb table, and some are missing; sequencing was by immunoSEQ multiplex PCR. V and J calls and clone size are as listed in that table; D and trimming were resolved from the DNA. The profile shows some 1 million clones, approximately 76% of them singletons. This receptor was taken from a man aged 18 to 30 in good health. The sequencing input was memory CD4+ T cells sorted from blood. The subset denotes: CD45RA-negative fraction.

This chain's CDR3 is CASSGAGTINNGELFF. Written as DNA, the CDR3 is TGTGCCAGCAGCGGGGCCGGGACAATCAATAACGGGGAGCTGTTTTTT. This chain joins TRBV5-4 and TRBJ2-2, with a weak D call TRBD1 (6 bases). The length of the CDR3 is 16 residues. Trimming pared 4 bases from V and 7 bases from J, leaving 20 bases between. Germline values: CDR1 SGHNT, CDR2 YYREEE (reference sequence).